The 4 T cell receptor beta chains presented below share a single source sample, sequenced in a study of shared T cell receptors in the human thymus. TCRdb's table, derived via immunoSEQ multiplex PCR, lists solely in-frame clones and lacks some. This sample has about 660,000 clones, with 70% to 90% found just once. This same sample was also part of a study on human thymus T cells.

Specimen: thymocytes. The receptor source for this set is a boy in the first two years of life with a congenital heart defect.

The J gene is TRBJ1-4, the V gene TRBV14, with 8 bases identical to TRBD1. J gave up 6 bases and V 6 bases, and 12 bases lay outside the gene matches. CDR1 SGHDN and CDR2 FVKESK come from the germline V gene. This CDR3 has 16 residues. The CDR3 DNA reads TGTGCCAGCAGTCCCCTAATGGACAGGGAAGATGAAAAACTGTTTTTT. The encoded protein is CASSPLMDREDEKLFF.

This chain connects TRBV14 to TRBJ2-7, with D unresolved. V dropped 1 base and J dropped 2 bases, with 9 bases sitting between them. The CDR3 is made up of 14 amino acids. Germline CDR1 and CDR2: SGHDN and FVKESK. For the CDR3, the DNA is TGTGCCAGCAGCCAAGGTGGCAGGCCCTACGAGCAGTACTTC. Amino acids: CASSQGGRPYEQYF.

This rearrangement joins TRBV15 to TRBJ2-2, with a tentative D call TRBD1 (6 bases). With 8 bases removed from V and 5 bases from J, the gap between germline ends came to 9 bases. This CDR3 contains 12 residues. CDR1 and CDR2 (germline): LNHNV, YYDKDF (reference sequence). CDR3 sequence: CATSGQTGELFF. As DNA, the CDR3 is TGTGCCACCTCGGGACAAACCGGGGAGCTGTTTTTT. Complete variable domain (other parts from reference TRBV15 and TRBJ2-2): DAMVIQNPRYQVTQFGKPVTLSCSQTLNHNVMYWYQQKSSQAPKLLFHYYDKDFNNEADTPDNFQSRRPNTSFCFLDIRSPGLGDTAMYLCATSGQTGELFFGEGSRLTVL.

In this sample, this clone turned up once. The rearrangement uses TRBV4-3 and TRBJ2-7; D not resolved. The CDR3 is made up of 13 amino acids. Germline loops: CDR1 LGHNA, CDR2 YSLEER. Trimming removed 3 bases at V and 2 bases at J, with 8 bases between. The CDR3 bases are TGCGCCAGCAGCCATGGCCGTGCCTACGAGCAGTACTTC. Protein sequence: CASSHGRAYEQYF.